This is a list of T cell receptor beta chains from one sample in a study of identical twins' blood T cells. TCRdb re-analysed the 5' RACE reads in MiXCR, keeping a single row per CDR3 protein. This repertoire shows a few hundred thousand distinct CDR3 sequences, 28% found once; its top ten account for about 6.1%. Sequencing was done on a sample of PBMCs. The receptors stem from a woman between 18 and 50 years old in good health. Both conserved end residues are part of each CDR3. Each record gives: V gene, J gene, D gene, clone size, CDR3 protein, CDR3 DNA. D genes are given only for firm matches. Clone size appears in some rows only: once, few, many, or a class for an expanded clone.

>TRBV7-2|TRBJ1-1|-|-
CASSSRVSKRGEAFF
TGTGCCAGCAGCTCCCGGGTCTCCAAACGAGGTGAAGCTTTCTTT
>TRBV20-1|TRBJ2-2|-|-
CSAPQMGENTGELFF
TGCAGTGCTCCGCAAATGGGGGAGAACACCGGGGAGCTGTTTTTT
>TRBV29-1|TRBJ2-1|-|few
CSVRTGSAYNEQFF
TGCAGCGTTCGCACAGGGTCTGCGTACAATGAGCAGTTCTTC
>TRBV6-5|TRBJ2-1|-|many
CASSSPGPKQFF
TGTGCCAGCAGTTCCCCAGGGCCAAAGCAGTTCTTC
>TRBV29-1|TRBJ1-1|-|few
CSVESGSRLNTEAFF
TGCAGCGTTGAATCAGGCAGCCGATTGAACACTGAAGCTTTCTTT
>TRBV3-1|TRBJ1-1|-|few
CASSLSSGEAFF
TGTGCCAGCAGCCTTTCCTCCGGCGAGGCTTTCTTT
>TRBV12-3/TRBV12-4|TRBJ2-2|TRBD2|-
CASSLPFLERGNTGELFF
TGTGCCAGCAGTTTGCCCTTTTTGGAGCGGGGAAACACCGGGGAGCTGTTTTTT
>TRBV20-1|TRBJ1-1|-|few
CSARSLQVNTEAFF
TGCAGTGCTAGATCTCTACAGGTGAACACTGAAGCTTTCTTT
>TRBV27|TRBJ1-1|TRBD1|few
CASIMSGGAGETEAFF
TGTGCCAGCATTATGTCAGGGGGCGCGGGTGAAACTGAAGCTTTCTTT
>TRBV6-5|TRBJ1-2|-|few
CASSYFPPAGKGYGYTF
TGTGCCAGCAGTTACTTTCCTCCGGCAGGGAAGGGCTATGGCTACACCTTC
>TRBV6-5|TRBJ2-7|TRBD1|-
CASSYFSETGDYEQYF
TGTGCCAGCAGTTATTTCTCCGAGACAGGGGACTACGAGCAGTACTTC
>TRBV20-1|TRBJ2-1|TRBD2|many
CSARGRLAGHNEQFF
TGCAGTGCTAGAGGGAGGCTAGCGGGGCACAATGAGCAGTTCTTC
>TRBV11-2|TRBJ2-7|-|few
CASSVGPSGSYEQYF
TGTGCCAGCAGCGTGGGACCATCGGGCTCCTACGAGCAGTACTTC
>TRBV28|TRBJ1-1|-|few
CASSLADRKGWAF
TGTGCCAGCAGTTTAGCGGATCGGAAGGGGTGGGCCTTT
>TRBV10-1|TRBJ2-1|-|-
CASSTNDNEQFF
TGCGCCAGCTCCACGAACGACAATGAGCAGTTCTTC
>TRBV29-1|TRBJ2-1|TRBD2|-
CSVGLAGVGNEQFF
TGCAGCGTTGGGCTAGCGGGAGTAGGTAATGAGCAGTTCTTC
>TRBV29-1|TRBJ1-1|-|-
CSVETPEGNTEAFF
TGCAGCGTTGAAACCCCAGAGGGGAACACTGAAGCTTTCTTT
>TRBV6-1|TRBJ1-5|-|few
CASSEFGGFEYQPQHF
TGTGCCAGCAGTGAGTTTGGGGGATTCGAATATCAGCCCCAGCATTTT
>TRBV6-6|TRBJ2-7|-|few
CASSYLNTEYEQYF
TGTGCCAGCAGTTACCTCAACACAGAATACGAGCAGTACTTC
>TRBV20-1|TRBJ1-2|-|few
CSARDGGLVTF
TGCAGTGCTAGAGATGGAGGGCTGGTCACCTTC
>TRBV27|TRBJ2-4|-|few
CASSLGWFKGNIQYF
TGTGCCAGCAGTTTAGGGTGGTTTAAGGGAAACATTCAGTACTTC
>TRBV20-1|TRBJ2-7|-|-
CSASRTGGYEQYF
TGCAGTGCTTCAAGGACTGGTGGCTACGAGCAGTACTTC
>TRBV11-2|TRBJ2-4|-|many
CASRGAKNIQYF
TGTGCCAGCAGGGGAGCCAAAAACATTCAGTACTTC
>TRBV29-1|TRBJ2-3|-|-
CSVGTHTDTQYF
TGCAGCGTTGGGACTCACACAGATACGCAGTATTTT
>TRBV20-1|TRBJ1-5|TRBD1|-
CSSRATDRGNQPQHF
TGCAGTTCTAGAGCTACGGACAGGGGGAATCAGCCCCAGCATTTT
>TRBV20-1|TRBJ1-1|TRBD1|few
CSARDLRTGATFSTEAFF
TGCAGTGCTAGAGATCTGAGGACAGGGGCCACGTTTAGCACTGAAGCTTTCTTT
>TRBV7-9|TRBJ2-1|TRBD2|once
CASSLAASGEVSQFF
TGTGCCAGCAGCTTAGCGGCTAGCGGAGAAGTTAGTCAGTTCTTC
>TRBV10-3|TRBJ1-1|TRBD1|few
CAISETGGNTEAFF
TGTGCCATCAGTGAGACAGGGGGGAACACTGAAGCTTTCTTT
>TRBV15|TRBJ2-3|-|-
CATSRDIADTQYF
TGTGCCACCAGCAGAGATATAGCAGATACGCAGTATTTT
>TRBV2|TRBJ2-3|-|-
CASRVALRTDTQYF
TGTGCCAGCAGAGTAGCTCTCCGCACAGATACGCAGTATTTT
>TRBV6-2/TRBV6-3|TRBJ2-2|-|few
CASNPPQPSGELFF
TGTGCCAGCAACCCCCCCCAGCCATCCGGGGAGCTGTTTTTT
>TRBV6-1|TRBJ2-1|TRBD2|few
CASRGTSGGSYNEQFF
TGTGCCAGCAGAGGGACTAGCGGGGGCTCCTACAATGAGCAGTTCTTC
>TRBV27|TRBJ2-7|TRBD1|-
CASSLRQGAYEQYF
TGTGCCAGCAGTTTACGACAGGGGGCTTACGAGCAGTACTTC
>TRBV23-1|TRBJ2-2|-|-
CASNRTGELFF
TGCGCCAGCAACCGAACCGGGGAGCTGTTTTTT
>TRBV11-2|TRBJ2-5|TRBD2|-
CASSSTTSGYQETQYF
TGTGCCAGCAGCTCGACGACTAGCGGGTACCAAGAGACCCAGTACTTC
>TRBV11-3|TRBJ2-2|-|-
CASSLLYPGELFF
TGTGCCAGCAGCTTACTGTACCCCGGGGAGCTGTTTTTT
>TRBV29-1|TRBJ1-1|-|many
CSVGRGGTEAFF
TGCAGCGTAGGACGAGGAGGCACTGAAGCTTTCTTT
>TRBV12-3/TRBV12-4|TRBJ2-1|-|once
CASSLWRNSYNEQFF
TGTGCCAGCAGTTTATGGCGGAACTCCTACAATGAGCAGTTCTTC
>TRBV29-1|TRBJ1-1|-|-
CSVGGDVSTEAFF
TGCAGCGTGGGAGGGGATGTGAGCACTGAAGCTTTCTTT
>TRBV12-3/TRBV12-4|TRBJ2-3|TRBD2|-
CARITGTSGTDTQYF
TGTGCCCGCATTACCGGGACTAGCGGCACAGATACGCAGTATTTT
>TRBV6-5|TRBJ1-5|-|-
CASSKTGGQPQHF
TGTGCCAGCAGCAAGACTGGAGGTCAGCCCCAGCATTTT
>TRBV5-1|TRBJ2-1|-|few
CASTYTGSYNEQFF
TGCGCCAGCACTTATACTGGTTCCTACAATGAGCAGTTCTTC
>TRBV20-1|TRBJ2-3|TRBD2|many
CSASRSGGLSTDTQYF
TGCAGTGCTAGTCGTAGCGGGGGTCTTAGCACAGATACGCAGTATTTT